This TCR beta chain was obtained from a study of molecular identifiers for immune sequencing clone quantification. The ends were cut back, 5 bases at V and 0 bases at J, with 13 bases in the middle. Germline V gives CDR1 MDHEN, CDR2 SYDVKM. The CDR3 covers 15 residues. TCRdb called the PCR reads again in MiXCR, with one record for every CDR3 protein. The repertoire has just under 650,000 distinct CDR3 sequences, about 20% of them found once; the top ten carry 0.85%. This clonotype came up many times. This receptor was obtained from a human donor in good health. Some libraries in this study had Jurkat cell RNA spiked in. The gene calls are TRBV28 and TRBJ2-5, with D unclear. Sample: naive CD8+ T cells from blood, with Jurkat cell RNA spiked in. The sample's subset: FACS-sorted CD8+CD4-CCR7+CD45RA+ naive T cells. The CDR3 protein is CASSPDTRDQETQYF. CDR3 DNA: TGTGCCAGCAGTCCCGATACACGGGACCAAGAGACCCAGTACTTC.